This T cell receptor beta chain was sequenced for a study of T cells after posttransplantation cyclophosphamide. The naive gate required viable CD3+CD4+ or CD3+CD8+ cells with CCR7+CD45RA+CD45RO-CD95-CD27+CD28+ phenotype. Peripheral blood was collected from the related graft donor on the marrow donation day. Looked up from germline, CDR1 is SGHTA and CDR2 is FQGNSA. The CDR3 is 15 amino acids. V shed 2 bases and J shed 7 bases, with 16 bases lying between them. Study outcomes and limitations: Blood and skin or GI T cell repertoires showed limited TRB overlap. Recipient CMV seropositivity and CMV reactivation strongly tracked TRB clonality. Later post-transplant blood repertoires were often dominated by donor CD8+ memory clones.

Profiled with immunoSEQ multiplex PCR; TCRdb holds only in-frame clones, not every one. This sample carries fewer than 25,000 clones, approximately 97% of them seen once, and the ten largest clones take over 0.1%. On this clone itself: Antigen unknown.

The material sequenced was naive CD4+ T cells sorted from PBMCs. The chain uses TRBV7-2 and TRBJ2-3; weak D call: TRBD2 (6 bases). The receptor was isolated from a man aged 50 to 59 in good health, CMV-negative, and a related stem cell transplant donor. The CDR3 nucleotides are TGTGCCAGCAGCTTAATGGGGACTGAGCTAAATACGCAGTATTTT. Translating gives CASSLMGTELNTQYF.